Below are 22 T cell receptor beta chains sequenced from a single sample in a study of Graves' ophthalmopathy and Graves' hyperthyroidism. The authors amplified TCR beta CDR3 regions, and they did so from RNA transcripts for repertoire sequencing. The library came from an HTBI-primed first-round RT-PCR and a second-round multiplex PCR. TCRdb independently ran MiXCR on the multiplex PCR reads; one entry per CDR3 protein. The repertoire holds about 370,000 distinct CDR3 sequences, around 17% seen once, with about 1.6% in the top ten. The sequencing input was peripheral blood. The receptors stem from a woman under 30 with Graves' ophthalmopathy.

The sample holds many counts of this clonotype. The rearrangement joins TRBV29-1 to TRBJ2-7; D is perhaps TRBD1 (5 bases). The length of the CDR3 is 14 residues. Germline CDR1 is SQVTM and CDR2 is ANQGSEA. V was cut by 4 bases and J by 0 bases, with 13 bases left in between. DNA of the CDR3: TGCAGCGTTGTTAGGGGTACGAGCTCCTACGAGCAGTACTTC. This sequence encodes CSVVRGTSSYEQYF.

This clonotype has ten or more counts. The chain links TRBV20-1 to TRBJ2-7; D is perhaps TRBD2 (6 bases). The CDR3 consists of 14 residues. CDR1 and CDR2 (germline): DFQATT, SNEGSKA (reference sequence). The CDR3: CSIFLGREEDEQYF. The CDR3 nucleotides read TGCAGCATCTTCCTGGGGCGGGAAGAAGACGAGCAGTACTTC.

This clonotype was detected ten times or more. The chain employs TRBV29-1 and TRBJ2-7, with D perhaps TRBD1 (6 bases). V shed 4 bases and J shed 4 bases, with 14 bases lying between them. The CDR3 length is 13 residues. CDR1 is SQVTM, CDR2 ANQGSEA, per germline. DNA for the CDR3: TGCAGCGTTGGGGTACAGGGAATATACGAGCAGTACTTC. This codes for CSVGVQGIYEQYF.

The chain has TRBV2 and TRBJ2-7; maybe TRBD1 (6 bases). Germline values: CDR1 SNHLY, CDR2 FYNNEI. Trimming removed 2 bases from V and 1 base from J, with 15 bases in between. The CDR3 consists of 16 residues. This chain's CDR3 is CASSEWDTQQSYEQYF. CDR3 bases: TGTGCCAGCAGTGAATGGGACACCCAACAATCCTACGAGCAGTACTTC.

This chain joins TRBV5-1 and TRBJ1-6, with 10 bases matching TRBD1. The CDR3 is made up of 16 amino acids. After removal of 0 bases from V and 9 bases from J, the junction contained 6 bases not matched to a gene. The germline CDR1 and CDR2 sequences are SGHRS and YFSETQ. CDR3 DNA: TGCGCCAGCAGCTTGGAACTAGACAGGGGGCTTTCACCCCTCCACTTT. This encodes CASSLELDRGLSPLHF.

This clonotype was seen at least ten times. The CDR3 DNA reads TGTGCCACCAGTGACCTACTAGCGGGGGTGATGTACTTC. Translation gives CATSDLLAGVMYF. The chain links TRBV24-1 to TRBJ2-7; 11 bases match TRBD2. The CDR3 loop spans 13 amino acids. V lost 4 bases, J lost 12 bases, and 7 bases stayed unmatched. Looked up from germline, CDR1 is KGHDR and CDR2 is SFDVKD.

This clonotype was found many times. The V and J genes are TRBV5-1 and TRBJ1-1, with D tentatively TRBD1 (6 bases). Trimming pared 4 bases from V and 1 base from J, leaving 11 bases between. The germline gives CDR1 SGHRS, CDR2 YFSETQ. The CDR3 has 14 residues. CDR3 sequence (DNA): TGCGCCAGCAGCCCCACACAGGGGAACACTGAAGCTTTCTTT. Its translation is CASSPTQGNTEAFF.

This clonotype was found many times. The J gene is TRBJ1-2, the V gene TRBV4-2; 7 nucleotides match TRBD1. This CDR3 region has 16 residues. CDR1 is LGHNA and CDR2 is YNFKEQ in the germline V gene. With 1 base clipped from V and 1 base from J, the junction kept 6 bases outside the gene matches. The CDR3 DNA follows: TGTGCCAGCAGCCAAGCCGACAGGGTGCTTAACTATGGCTACACCTTC. Protein sequence: CASSQADRVLNYGYTF.

The genes are TRBV28 and TRBJ1-2, with unresolved D. The CDR3 runs to 11 residues. Trimming cost V 4 bases and J 7 bases, with 7 bases left between them. The germline V gene encodes CDR1 MDHEN and CDR2 SYDVKM. Written as DNA, the CDR3 is TGTGCCAGCAGTTCTAGTTCTGGCTACACCTTC. This encodes CASSSSSGYTF.

The sample holds many counts of this clonotype. The rearrangement links TRBV12-3 or TRBV12-4 to TRBJ1-3; the D is unclear. V was pared by 0 bases and J by 11 bases, with 8 bases between. This CDR3 comprises 12 residues. The CDR3 protein is CASSLAALPIYF. CDR3 DNA sequence: TGTGCCAGCAGTTTAGCCGCCCTGCCCATATATTTT.

V usage is TRBV12-3 or TRBV12-4 and J usage is TRBJ2-7, with D possibly being TRBD1 (5 bases). This CDR3 contains 15 residues. Trimming shortened V by 7 bases and J by 5 bases, and 21 bases separated the two germline ends. The CDR3 loop is CASKGSAVAVDEQYF. The CDR3 bases are TGTGCCAGCAAGGGGTCGGCAGTCGCGGTCGACGAGCAGTACTTC.

This clonotype came up many times. The genes are TRBV2 and TRBJ1-5; D is unclear. This CDR3 has 16 amino acids. CDR1 is SNHLY, CDR2 FYNNEI, per germline. Trimming shortened V by 4 bases and J by 4 bases, and 17 bases separated the two germline ends. Here the CDR3 DNA reads TGTGCCAGCAGTGCCCGCCACAGTACCCTTAATCAGCCCCAGCATTTT. This sequence encodes CASSARHSTLNQPQHF.

This clonotype was observed at least ten times. The rearrangement uses TRBV30 and TRBJ2-7; a possible D gene is TRBD2 (6 bases). There are 13 residues in the CDR3. V was cut by 0 bases and J by 9 bases, with 15 bases left in between. Germline assignment: CDR1 GTSNPN and CDR2 SVGIG (reference sequence). This CDR3 reads CAWSVLVLGGQYF. For the CDR3, the DNA is TGTGCCTGGAGTGTACTGGTGCTGGGGGGGCAGTACTTC.

This clonotype was recorded many times. The chain couples TRBV12-5 to TRBJ1-1, with D possibly being TRBD1 (5 bases). The CDR3 loop spans 19 amino acids. Germline CDR1 and CDR2: LGHNT and FRNRAP. V was trimmed by 0 bases and J by 2 bases, leaving 22 bases between them. The CDR3 is CASGLVLEIETEDNTEAFF. CDR3 nucleotides: TGTGCTAGTGGTTTGGTACTCGAAATAGAGACAGAAGATAACACTGAAGCTTTCTTT.

In its sample, this clonotype was seen many times. The gene calls are TRBV3-1 and TRBJ2-7, with TRBD2 as a possible D gene (6 bases). Germline CDR1 is LGHDT and CDR2 is YNNKEL (reference sequence). The CDR3 has 14 residues. V lost 4 bases and J 0 bases, leaving 10 bases between the germline ends. CDR3 in DNA: TGTGCCAGCAGCCGTGGGACTGTCTCCTACGAGCAGTACTTC. Translating gives CASSRGTVSYEQYF.

This clonotype was seen ten or more times. The chain has TRBV30 and TRBJ2-4, with a tentative D call TRBD2 (7 bases). CDR3 length: 13 residues. Trimming cost V 4 bases and J 2 bases, with 9 bases left between them. Germline V CDR1 and CDR2: GTSNPN, SVGIG (reference sequence). The CDR3, as DNA: TGTGCCTGGAACGGGGGGCCCAAAAACATTCAGTACTTC. Protein product: CAWNGGPKNIQYF.

In its sample, this clonotype was seen many times. The V call is TRBV9, the J call TRBJ1-2; D possibly corresponds to TRBD1 (6 bases). CDR3 length: 19 amino acids. Trimming took off 7 bases at V and 7 bases at J, with 35 bases between the two ends. Germline V gives CDR1 SGDLS, CDR2 YYNGEE. Written as DNA, the CDR3 is TGTGCCAGCTCCACTAACAGGGACCACCGCGAATCTTTAGCGGGTGGCTACACCTTC. Its translation: CASSTNRDHRESLAGGYTF.

This clonotype has a count of ten or more. The chain recombines TRBV20-1 with TRBJ2-4; no firm D call. The V gene lost 5 bases and the J gene lost 8 bases, with 16 bases spanning the gap. CDR1 and CDR2 from the germline V gene are DFQATT and SNEGSKA (reference sequence). The CDR3 runs to 13 residues. As DNA, the CDR3 is TGCAGTGCTCAGACTCTATCGCAGGACATTCAGTACTTC. Encoded protein: CSAQTLSQDIQYF.

In its sample, this clonotype was seen many times. The J gene is TRBJ1-2, the V gene TRBV12-3 or TRBV12-4; no firm D call. V was shortened by 7 bases and J by 6 bases, with 15 bases between the two germline ends. The CDR3 is made up of 13 amino acids. DNA for the CDR3: TGTGCCAGCACCCTGGACGGGATTCATGGCTACACCTTC. Translation: CASTLDGIHGYTF.

V gene TRBV28 combines with J gene TRBJ1-1, with 7 bases matching TRBD1. V was clipped by 8 bases and J by 6 bases; unmatched bases: 6. CDR3 length: 12 residues. Germline CDR1 reads MDHEN; CDR2 reads SYDVKM. The CDR3: CASQGDSPEAFF. In DNA, the CDR3 is TGTGCCAGCCAGGGGGACAGCCCTGAAGCTTTCTTT.

The chain carries TRBV30 and TRBJ1-1; 7 bases map to TRBD1. CDR3 length: 14 amino acids. Germline CDR1 is GTSNPN and CDR2 is SVGIG (reference sequence). With V trimmed by 4 bases and J by 3 bases, 8 bases remained unmatched. CDR3 loop: CAWIGGGLYTEAFF. The CDR3 DNA sequence: TGTGCCTGGATAGGGGGCGGCCTTTACACTGAAGCTTTCTTT.

The chain carries TRBV27 and TRBJ1-6; no firm D call. The ends were cut back, 7 bases at V and 5 bases at J, with 18 bases in the middle. The CDR3 runs to 16 residues. CDR1 MNHEY and CDR2 SMNVEV come from the germline V gene (reference sequence). The DNA for the CDR3 is TGTGCCAGCATTAGAAGGGCCGGGGTTGATAATTCACCCCTCCACTTT. Translated, it gives CASIRRAGVDNSPLHF.